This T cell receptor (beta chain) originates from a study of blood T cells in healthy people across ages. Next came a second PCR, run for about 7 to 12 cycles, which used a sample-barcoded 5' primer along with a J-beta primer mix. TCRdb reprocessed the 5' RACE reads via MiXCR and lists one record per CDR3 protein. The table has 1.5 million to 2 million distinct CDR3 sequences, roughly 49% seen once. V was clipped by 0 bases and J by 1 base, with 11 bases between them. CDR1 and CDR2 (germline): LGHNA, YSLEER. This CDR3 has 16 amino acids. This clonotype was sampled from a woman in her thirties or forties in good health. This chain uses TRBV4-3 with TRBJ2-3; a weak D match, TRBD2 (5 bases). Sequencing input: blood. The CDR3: CASSQDLARRTDTQYF. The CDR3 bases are TGCGCCAGCAGCCAAGATCTAGCCAGGCGCACAGATACGCAGTATTTT.